The clone carrying this T cell receptor (beta chain) occurred many times. Its antigen is currently unknown. A much larger clone differs by one base, so this may be a read error. The ends were cut back, 5 bases at V and 4 bases at J, with 11 bases in the middle. Germline V CDR1 and CDR2: SGHTA, FQGNSA. The CDR3 covers 13 residues. Healthy Caucasians from Russia aged roughly 6 to 90 served as donors. The amount of total RNA extracted per sample was at least 6 micrograms. This entry is derived from a study of blood T cells in healthy people across ages. Notes on the study in general: Higher diversity and more naive CD4+ cells were features of long-lived donors, compared to aged donors.

A sample-barcoded 5' primer and a J-beta primer mix were used in a second PCR of roughly 6 to 11 cycles. A tag from a template-switch adaptor with 12 random nucleotides marked each cDNA molecule. TCRdb reprocessed the 5' RACE reads via MiXCR and lists one record per CDR3 protein. The table shows 550,000 to 800,000 distinct CDR3 sequences, with about 34% occurring only once. This chain links TRBV7-2 with TRBJ1-2; maybe TRBD1 (5 bases). The source is a woman older than 75 in good health. The sequencing input was blood. CDR3 residues: CASSPQRGYGYTF. The CDR3 DNA reads TGTGCCAGCAGCCCTCAGAGGGGCTATGGCTACACCTTC.